The rows below give T cell receptor beta chains drawn from one sample of a study of cytomegalovirus exposure and HLA in healthy donors. Method: immunoSEQ multiplex PCR; TCRdb's copy keeps in-frame clones and lacks some. The table lists 100,000 to 150,000 clones, 60% to 80% of them singletons. The specimen sequenced was PBMCs. These receptors originate from a man over 45 in good health and CMV-seropositive. CDR3s include the opening cysteine and the closing phenylalanine or tryptophan. A D gene is named only where the DNA matches it firmly. The size field is filled for only some rows; it gives once, few, many or a size class.

>TRBD1|-|TRBJ2-7|16|TRBV10-3
TGTGCCATCAGTGAGTCTGTCGGACAGGTTGGGGGTGAGCAGTACTTC
CAISESVGQVGGEQYF
>TRBD2|-|TRBJ2-1|15|TRBV7-6
TGTGCCAGCAGCATCGGGGGGGGGATTCACAATGAGCAGTTCTTC
CASSIGGGIHNEQFF
>TRBD1|few|TRBJ2-3|15|TRBV4-1
TGCGCCAGCAGCCAACTGGACAGGGTTGTAGATACGCAGTATTTT
CASSQLDRVVDTQYF
>-|-|TRBJ1-1|12|TRBV5-4
TGTGCCAGCAGCTTGGGGGGGGTCGAAGCTTTCTTT
CASSLGGVEAFF
>-|once|TRBJ1-5|15|TRBV18
TGTGCCAGCTCACCCCTGGGGGGGGACAATCAGCCCCAGCATTTT
CASSPLGGDNQPQHF
>TRBD1|-|TRBJ1-5|15|TRBV6-4
TGTGCCAGCAGTGACTCGGGACAGGGCAATCAGCCCCAGCATTTT
CASSDSGQGNQPQHF
>-|-|TRBJ1-3|17|TRBV5-6
TGTGCCAGCAGCTGGGAAAGTCCCAGGGGCTCTGGAAACACCATATATTTT
CASSWESPRGSGNTIYF
>-|-|TRBJ2-7|15|TRBV18
TGTGCCAGCTCAGGGCGGGACTCCGAGTCCTACGAGCAGTACTTC
CASSGRDSESYEQYF
>-|-|TRBJ2-2|16|TRBV5-1
TGCGCCAGCAGCATCCGCGGAGGGAACACCGCCGGGGAGCTGTTTTTT
CASSIRGGNTAGELFF
>-|-|TRBJ2-3|17|TRBV4-1
TGCGCCAGCAGGCTGACGAACAGCGGGACACCCACAGATACGCAGTATTTT
CASRLTNSGTPTDTQYF
>TRBD1|-|TRBJ1-5|17|TRBV7-2
TGTGCCAGCAGCGAGAACCCGTTCGGACAGGGGAGTCAGCCCCAGCATTTT
CASSENPFGQGSQPQHF
>-|-|TRBJ1-1|16|TRBV18
TGTGCCAGCTCACCAATAGCAGGGATCGGGGGCACTGAAGCTTTCTTT
CASSPIAGIGGTEAFF
>-|-|TRBJ2-1|13|TRBV30
TGTGCCTGGAGTACGGGTGTCTACAATGAGCAGTTCTTC
CAWSTGVYNEQFF
>-|-|TRBJ1-3|14|TRBV30
TGTGCCTGGAGCTCCGGGGGCTCTGGAAACACCATATATTTT
CAWSSGGSGNTIYF
>-|-|TRBJ1-1|13|TRBV28
TGTGCCAGCAGCTCAGTTATGAACACTGAAGCTTTCTTT
CASSSVMNTEAFF
>TRBD1|-|TRBJ1-3|15|TRBV5-6
TGTGCCAGCAGCTTAAGGGGGCTATCGGGAAACACCATATATTTT
CASSLRGLSGNTIYF
>TRBD1|-|TRBJ1-1|18|TRBV5-1
TGCGCCAGCAGCTTGTCCGGGACAGGGGGTATTATTAACACTGAAGCTTTCTTT
CASSLSGTGGIINTEAFF
>-|-|TRBJ2-2|16|TRBV19
TGTGCCAGTAGTATCGTGACAGGAGCGAACACCGGGGAGCTGTTTTTT
CASSIVTGANTGELFF
>-|-|TRBJ2-1|15|TRBV4-2
TGTGCCAGCAGCCAAGATATGATCGGTCGCGATGAGCAGTTCTTC
CASSQDMIGRDEQFF
>-|-|TRBJ2-1|14|TRBV4-2
TGTGCCAGCAGCCAAGTAATAGCGGACAATGAGCAGTTCTTC
CASSQVIADNEQFF
>TRBD2|-|TRBJ2-6|15|TRBV29-1
TGCAGCGTTGAGGAGCGGGAGGCTGGGGCCAACGTCCTGACTTTC
CSVEEREAGANVLTF
>-|-|TRBJ1-6|16|TRBV30
TGTGCCTGGAGTCCGAGGGGGAGCTCCTATAATTCACCCCTCCACTTT
CAWSPRGSSYNSPLHF
>-|-|TRBJ1-3|16|TRBV30
TGTGCCTGGAGTGTATCGGCGACAGCCTCTGGAAACACCATATATTTT
CAWSVSATASGNTIYF
>-|-|TRBJ2-1|12|TRBV7-2
TGTGCCAGCAGCCCTCAGCGGGCGGAGCAGTTCTTC
CASSPQRAEQFF
>-|-|TRBJ2-4|16|TRBV6-5
TGTGCCAGCAGTTACTCTACACAGGGAGCCAAAAACATTCAGTACTTC
CASSYSTQGAKNIQYF
>-|-|TRBJ2-3|14|TRBV7-8
TGTGCCAGCAGCTTATATTCGCAGGGAGATACGCAGTATTTT
CASSLYSQGDTQYF
>-|-|TRBJ2-2|12|TRBV29-1
TGCAGCGTTCAGGGGAACACCGGGGAGCTGTTTTTT
CSVQGNTGELFF
>-|-|TRBJ2-2|14|TRBV2
TGTGCCAGCAGTGAAGGGGCGGGGACCGGGGAGCTGTTTTTT
CASSEGAGTGELFF
>-|-|TRBJ2-2|16|TRBV19
TGTGCCAGTAGTATCGGCGGGACTGCGAACACCGGGGAGCTGTTTTTT
CASSIGGTANTGELFF
>-|-|TRBJ1-1|17|TRBV10-2
TGCGCCAGCAGTGAACCCTACAGAACCCTAATGAACACTGAAGCTTTCTTT
CASSEPYRTLMNTEAFF
>TRBD1|-|TRBJ1-3|15|TRBV9
TGTGCCAGCAGCGTAGGATTACAGGGGGGAAACACCATATATTTT
CASSVGLQGGNTIYF
>-|-|TRBJ1-1|13|TRBV18
TGTGCCAGCTCACCAACGGGGGGAACTGAAGCTTTCTTT
CASSPTGGTEAFF
>-|-|TRBJ2-1|15|TRBV5-1
TGCGCCAGCAGCTCAAAGCCGGGGAACTACAATGAGCAGTTCTTC
CASSSKPGNYNEQFF
>TRBD2|-|TRBJ2-3|17|TRBV5-1
TGCGCCAGCAGCTTGGAAACCGGGACTAGTGGAGTAGATACGCAGTATTTT
CASSLETGTSGVDTQYF
>-|-|TRBJ1-2|13|TRBV6-4
TGTGCCAGCAGCCAGGGATTAAACTATGGCTACACCTTC
CASSQGLNYGYTF
>TRBD1|once|TRBJ1-3|19|TRBV5-1
TGCGCCAGCAGCTTGGAACGTACCGGGACAGGGGGCCGGGGAAACACCATATATTTT
CASSLERTGTGGRGNTIYF
>-|-|TRBJ1-1|14|TRBV5-1
TGCGCCAGCAGCTTGGAACAGGGTTATACTGAAGCTTTCTTT
CASSLEQGYTEAFF
>-|-|TRBJ2-6|15|TRBV19
TGTGCCAGTAGCGACTGGTCTCGTGGGGCCAACGTCCTGACTTTC
CASSDWSRGANVLTF
>-|-|TRBJ1-5|15|TRBV30
TGTGCCTGGAGTGTACGAAGGGGGAGCAATCAGCCCCAGCATTTT
CAWSVRRGSNQPQHF
>-|-|TRBJ1-2|14|TRBV29-1
TGCAGCGTTGTCCGACCCCACAGTCCAAAAGGCTACACCTTC
CSVVRPHSPKGYTF
>-|-|TRBJ1-1|14|TRBV28
TGTGCCAGCAACCTACAGGGTTTAGGCACTGAAGCTTTCTTT
CASNLQGLGTEAFF